Below are 12 T cell receptor beta chains sequenced from a single sample in a study of blood T cell repertoires in COVID-19. Libraries were prepared by immunoSEQ multiplex PCR; TCRdb keeps only in-frame clonotypes and omits some of them. This table holds around 170,000 clones, 80% to 85% found once. Sample: peripheral blood. The origin of the receptors is a woman between 65 and 79 years old with COVID-19, enrolled during active disease.

The rearrangement links TRBV7-2 to TRBJ2-7, with 9 bases fitting TRBD1. V lost 5 bases to trimming and J lost 3 bases; unmatched junction nucleotides: 8. In germline, CDR1 is SGHTA, CDR2 FQGNSA. This CDR3 spans 15 amino acids. The CDR3 region is CASSLGQGYYYEQYF. CDR3 DNA sequence: TGTGCCAGCAGCCTAGGACAGGGGTATTACTACGAGCAGTACTTC.

The CDR3 coding sequence is TGTGCCAGCAGCAAACTAGCGGGAGAGCCATGGGAGCAGTTCTTC. Protein: CASSKLAGEPWEQFF. This sequence joins TRBV6-6 and TRBJ2-1; 11 bases are a match to TRBD2. This CDR3 comprises 15 residues. From germline, CDR1 is MNHNY and CDR2 SVGAGI (reference sequence). V lost 6 bases and J lost 10; bases outside the gene matches: 11.

The chain has TRBV29-1 and TRBJ2-7; 8 bases are a match to TRBD1. With V trimmed by 1 base and J by 3 bases, 2 bases remained unmatched. The CDR3 runs 13 residues. Germline assignment: CDR1 SQVTM and CDR2 ANQGSEA. The CDR3 DNA is TGCAGCGTTGAAGGCGGACAGGGCTACGAGCAGTACTTC. It is translated as CSVEGGQGYEQYF.

CDR3 in DNA: TGCGCCAGCAGAGCGGGACTCCTCAGGGACGGTGGCTACACCTTC. It encodes CASRAGLLRDGGYTF. The chain combines TRBV10-2 with TRBJ1-2; possibly TRBD1 for D (5 bases). The CDR3 length is 15 residues. V lost 6 bases and J 7 bases, leaving 21 bases between the germline ends. Germline-derived CDR1 and CDR2 are WSHSY and SAAADI.

The J gene is TRBJ1-5, the V gene TRBV3-1 (or the pseudogene TRBV3-2); 10 bases agree with TRBD1. Germline V gene lookup returns CDR1 LGHDT and CDR2 YNNKEL (reference sequence). V lost 2 bases, J lost 7 bases, and 2 bases stayed unmatched. CDR3 length: 14 amino acids. The CDR3 DNA reads as TGTGCCAGCAGCCAACTGGACAGGGGGCAGCCCCAGCATTTT. Amino acid sequence: CASSQLDRGQPQHF.

V usage is TRBV7-9 and J usage is TRBJ2-7; D may be TRBD1 (5 bases). V was shortened by 1 base and J by 7 bases, with 14 bases between the two germline ends. Germline V gives CDR1 SEHNR, CDR2 FQNEAQ (reference sequence). This CDR3 has 14 residues. CDR3 DNA: TGTGCCAGCAGCTTAGGGCAGGGTGTTGGTGAGCAGTACTTC. As protein: CASSLGQGVGEQYF.

This clone has only one observation. CDR3: CSASRGGTGNEQFF. Here the CDR3 DNA reads TGCAGTGCTAGTAGGGGTGGCACCGGCAATGAGCAGTTCTTC. The rearrangement uses TRBV20-1 and TRBJ2-1; D may be TRBD1 (5 bases). The CDR3 is 14 amino acids. V dropped 3 bases and J dropped 6 bases, with 15 bases sitting between them. The germline gives CDR1 DFQATT, CDR2 SNEGSKA (reference sequence).

Here the CDR3 DNA reads TGTGCCAGCAGTTTATTCCCCTCCACAGGGGTGAAGGTTGCAACTAATGAAAAACTGTTTTTT. Its translation is CASSLFPSTGVKVATNEKLFF. This chain uses TRBV28 with TRBJ1-4, with 7 bases identical to TRBD1. Trimming took 1 base from V and 0 from J; bases not matched to a gene: 17. Germline loops: CDR1 MDHEN, CDR2 SYDVKM. CDR3 length: 21 amino acids. The whole variable domain, remainder taken from reference TRBV28 and TRBJ1-4, is DVKVTQSSRYLVKRTGEKVFLECVQDMDHENMFWYRQDPGLGLRLIYFSYDVKMKEKGDIPEGYSVSREKKERFSLILESASTNQTSMYLCASSLFPSTGVKVATNEKLFFGSGTQLSVL.

The chain links TRBV3-1 (or the pseudogene TRBV3-2) to TRBJ1-1; no clear D gene. The CDR3 loop spans 13 amino acids. CDR1 and CDR2 (germline): LGHDT, YNNKEL (reference sequence). With 0 bases removed from V and 1 base from J, the gap between germline ends came to 3 bases. The CDR3 sequence: CASSQDQNTEAFF. Here the CDR3 DNA reads TGTGCCAGCAGCCAAGACCAGAACACTGAAGCTTTCTTT.

This clone was counted a few times. The chain's CDR3 is CASNIVGTGESPLHF. CDR3 bases: TGTGCCTCCAATATAGTCGGGACAGGGGAGTCACCCCTCCACTTT. The V and J genes are TRBV30 and TRBJ1-6, with 10 positions matching TRBD1. This CDR3 is 15 amino acids long. The V and J ends lost 7 bases and 10 bases, in that order; junction bases with no gene match: 13. From germline, CDR1 is GTSNPN and CDR2 SVGIG (reference sequence).

This chain connects TRBV28 to TRBJ2-7; possible D gene TRBD1, 5 bases. V lost 3 bases and J 4 bases, leaving 13 bases between the germline ends. The V gene's germline CDR1 is MDHEN and CDR2 SYDVKM. The CDR3 has 14 residues. In DNA, the CDR3 is TGTGCCAGCAGTTTTAAGCTTCAGGGATACGAGCAGTACTTC. Translation: CASSFKLQGYEQYF.

This clone was seen just once. The CDR3 reads CASREGLGELYGYTF. The CDR3 DNA reads TGTGCCAGCCGAGAGGGCCTCGGGGAGCTGTATGGCTACACCTTC. This sequence joins TRBV6-5 and TRBJ1-2; no reliable D call. Germline CDR1 is MNHEY and CDR2 is SVGAGI. The CDR3 spans 15 residues. The V gene lost 8 bases and the J gene lost 5 bases, with 21 bases spanning the gap.